This T cell receptor (beta chain) was recovered during a study of shared clonotypes between healthy human individuals. A remark on this clone: The antigen is not known.

The study, taken as a whole, reports: Generation probability values for non-shared clonotypes were lower than those for clonotypes shared by all four donors. A small donor pool kept down the genetic and exposure-history diversity that was represented.

Germline V gene sequence: CDR1 LGHNT, CDR2 FRNRAP. There are 14 residues in the CDR3. V was pared by 6 bases and J by 4 bases, with 16 bases between. Caucasian adults residing in Nashville, Tennessee made up all the donors. Assay execution proceeded at the deep level. Method: immunoSEQ multiplex PCR; TCRdb's copy keeps in-frame clones and lacks some. Among over 2 million clones listed, roughly 94% were seen once. The J gene is TRBJ2-7, the V gene TRBV12-5; maybe TRBD1 (6 bases). The sample consisted of naive CD4+ T cells sorted from blood. The subset: CD45RA+ positively selected. The sequence was collected from a young man in good health. The DNA of the CDR3 is TGTGCTAGTGGACTCACCGGACAGCTTTACGAGCAGTACTTC. It specifies CASGLTGQLYEQYF.